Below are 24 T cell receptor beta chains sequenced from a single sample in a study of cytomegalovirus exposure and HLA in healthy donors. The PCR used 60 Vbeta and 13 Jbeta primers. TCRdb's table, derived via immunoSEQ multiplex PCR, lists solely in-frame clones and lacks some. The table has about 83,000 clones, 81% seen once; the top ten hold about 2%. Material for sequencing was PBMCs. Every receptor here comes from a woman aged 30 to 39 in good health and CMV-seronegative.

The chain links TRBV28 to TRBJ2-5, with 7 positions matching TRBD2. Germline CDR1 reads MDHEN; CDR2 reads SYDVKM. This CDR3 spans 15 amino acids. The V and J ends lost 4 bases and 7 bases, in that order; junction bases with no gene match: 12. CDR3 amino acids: CASSYQRDNLRTQYF. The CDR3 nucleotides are TGTGCCAGCAGTTACCAGCGGGATAATCTTCGGACCCAGTACTTC.

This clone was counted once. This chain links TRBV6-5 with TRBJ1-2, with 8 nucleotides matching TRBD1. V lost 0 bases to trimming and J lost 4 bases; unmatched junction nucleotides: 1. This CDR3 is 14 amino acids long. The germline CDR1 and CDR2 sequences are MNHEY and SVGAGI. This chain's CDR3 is CASSYSTGAYGYTF. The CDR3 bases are TGTGCCAGCAGTTACTCGACAGGGGCCTATGGCTACACCTTC.

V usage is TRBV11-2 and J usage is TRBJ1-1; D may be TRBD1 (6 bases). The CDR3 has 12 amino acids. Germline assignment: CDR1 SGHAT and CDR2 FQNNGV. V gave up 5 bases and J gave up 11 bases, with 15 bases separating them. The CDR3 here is CASSPGGSGAFF. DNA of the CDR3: TGTGCCAGCAGCCCGGGGGGCAGTGGGGCTTTCTTT.

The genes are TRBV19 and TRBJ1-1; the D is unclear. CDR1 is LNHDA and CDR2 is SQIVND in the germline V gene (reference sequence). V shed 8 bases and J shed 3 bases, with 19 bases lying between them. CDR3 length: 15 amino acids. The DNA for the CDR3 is TGTGCCAGTGGTGGGAGGTGGGGTAGGGACACTGAAGCTTTCTTT. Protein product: CASGGRWGRDTEAFF.

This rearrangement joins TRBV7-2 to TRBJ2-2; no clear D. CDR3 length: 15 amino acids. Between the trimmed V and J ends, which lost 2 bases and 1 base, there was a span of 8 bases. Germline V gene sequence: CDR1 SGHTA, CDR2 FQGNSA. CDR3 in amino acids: CASSLYRQNTGELFF. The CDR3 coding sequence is TGTGCCAGCAGCTTATACAGACAGAACACCGGGGAGCTGTTTTTT.

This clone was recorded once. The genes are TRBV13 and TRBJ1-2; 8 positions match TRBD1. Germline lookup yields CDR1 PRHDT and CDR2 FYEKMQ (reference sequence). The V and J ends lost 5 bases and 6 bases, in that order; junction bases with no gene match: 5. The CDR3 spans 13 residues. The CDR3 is CASSMDRDHGYTF. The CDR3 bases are TGTGCCAGCAGCATGGACAGGGACCATGGCTACACCTTC.

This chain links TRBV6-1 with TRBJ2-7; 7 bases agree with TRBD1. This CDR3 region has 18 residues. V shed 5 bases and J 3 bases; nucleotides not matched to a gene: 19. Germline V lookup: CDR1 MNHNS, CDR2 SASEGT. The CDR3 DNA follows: TGTGCCAGCAGTAAAGAGAGACAGGGCTTCGGACTGAACTACGAGCAGTACTTC. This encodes CASSKERQGFGLNYEQYF.

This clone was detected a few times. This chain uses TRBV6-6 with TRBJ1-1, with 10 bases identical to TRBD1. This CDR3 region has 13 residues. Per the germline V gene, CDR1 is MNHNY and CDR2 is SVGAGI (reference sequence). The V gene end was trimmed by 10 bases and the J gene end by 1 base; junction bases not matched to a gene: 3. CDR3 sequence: CATRDRGNTEAFF. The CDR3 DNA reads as TGTGCCACCAGGGACAGGGGGAACACTGAAGCTTTCTTT.

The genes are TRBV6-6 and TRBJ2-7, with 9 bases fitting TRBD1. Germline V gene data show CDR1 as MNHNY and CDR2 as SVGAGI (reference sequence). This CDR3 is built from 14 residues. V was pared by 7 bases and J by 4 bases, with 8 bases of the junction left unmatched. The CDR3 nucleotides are TGTGCCAGCAATTTCGGGACAGGGTCTTACGAGCAGTACTTC. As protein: CASNFGTGSYEQYF.

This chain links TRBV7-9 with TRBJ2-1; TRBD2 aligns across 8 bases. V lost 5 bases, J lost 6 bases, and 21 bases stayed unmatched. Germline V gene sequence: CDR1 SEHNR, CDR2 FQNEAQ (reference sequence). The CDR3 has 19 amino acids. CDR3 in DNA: TGTGCCAGCAGCACCGGGTCCGGTAGCGGGGAGGGACGGGTCAATGAGCAGTTCTTC. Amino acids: CASSTGSGSGEGRVNEQFF.

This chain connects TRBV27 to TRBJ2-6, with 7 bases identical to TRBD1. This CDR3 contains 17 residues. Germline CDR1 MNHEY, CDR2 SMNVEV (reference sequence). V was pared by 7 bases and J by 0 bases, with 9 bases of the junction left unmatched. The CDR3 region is CASKPRGPSSGANVLTF. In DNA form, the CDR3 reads TGTGCCAGCAAACCTAGGGGGCCATCCTCTGGGGCCAACGTCCTGACTTTC.

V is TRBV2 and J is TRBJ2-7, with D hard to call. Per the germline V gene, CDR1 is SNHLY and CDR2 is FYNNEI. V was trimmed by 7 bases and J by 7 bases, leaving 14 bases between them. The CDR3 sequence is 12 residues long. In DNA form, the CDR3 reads TGTGCCAGCACTGTGAGCCGCTCGGAGCAGTACTTC. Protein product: CASTVSRSEQYF.

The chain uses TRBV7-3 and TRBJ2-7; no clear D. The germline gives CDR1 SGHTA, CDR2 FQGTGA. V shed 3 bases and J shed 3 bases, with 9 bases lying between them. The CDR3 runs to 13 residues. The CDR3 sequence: CASSFTANYEQYF. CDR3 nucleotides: TGTGCCAGCAGCTTCACAGCTAACTACGAGCAGTACTTC.

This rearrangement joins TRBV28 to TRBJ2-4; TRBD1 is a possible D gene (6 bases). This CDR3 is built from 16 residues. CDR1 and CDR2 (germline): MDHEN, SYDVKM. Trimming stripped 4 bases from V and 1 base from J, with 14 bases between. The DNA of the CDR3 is TGTGCCAGCAGTTCCCATTCACAGGGCGCCAAAAACATTCAGTACTTC. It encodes CASSSHSQGAKNIQYF.

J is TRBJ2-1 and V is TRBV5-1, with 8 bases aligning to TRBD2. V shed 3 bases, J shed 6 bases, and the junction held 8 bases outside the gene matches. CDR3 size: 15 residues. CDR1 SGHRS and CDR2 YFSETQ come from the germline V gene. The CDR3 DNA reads TGCGCCAGCAGCTCGGGACTAGTTCTCGGCAATGAGCAGTTCTTC. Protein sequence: CASSSGLVLGNEQFF. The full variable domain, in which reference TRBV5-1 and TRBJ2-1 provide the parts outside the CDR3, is KAGVTQTPRYLIKTRGQQVTLSCSPISGHRSVSWYQQTPGQGLQFLFEYFSETQRNKGNFPGRFSGRQFSNSRSEMNVSTLELGDSALYLCASSSGLVLGNEQFFGPGTRLTVL.

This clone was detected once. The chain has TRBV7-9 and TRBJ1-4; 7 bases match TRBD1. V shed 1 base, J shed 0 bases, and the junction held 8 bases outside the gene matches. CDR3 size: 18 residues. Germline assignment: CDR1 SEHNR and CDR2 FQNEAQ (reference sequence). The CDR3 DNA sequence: TGTGCCAGCAGCTTAGTCGACAGGGTCAGATCAACTAATGAAAAACTGTTTTTT. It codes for CASSLVDRVRSTNEKLFF. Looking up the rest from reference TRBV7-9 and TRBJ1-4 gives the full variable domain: DTGVSQNPRHKITKRGQNVTFRCDPISEHNRLYWYRQTLGQGPEFLTYFQNEAQLEKSRLLSDRFSAERPKGSFSTLEIQRTEQGDSAMYLCASSLVDRVRSTNEKLFFGSGTQLSVL.

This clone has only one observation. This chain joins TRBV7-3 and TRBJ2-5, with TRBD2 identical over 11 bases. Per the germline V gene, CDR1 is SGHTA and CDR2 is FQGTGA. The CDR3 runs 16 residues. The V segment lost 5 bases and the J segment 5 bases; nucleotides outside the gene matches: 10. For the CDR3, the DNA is TGTGCCAGCAGCCCGGATAGCGGGAGGGCGGGGGAGACCCAGTACTTC. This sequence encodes CASSPDSGRAGETQYF.

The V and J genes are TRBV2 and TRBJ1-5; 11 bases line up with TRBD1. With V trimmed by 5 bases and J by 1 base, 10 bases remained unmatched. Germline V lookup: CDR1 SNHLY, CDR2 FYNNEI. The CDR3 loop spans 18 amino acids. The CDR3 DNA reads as TGTGCCAGCAGTCAATCGGGACAGGGGGTGATCAGCAATCAGCCCCAGCATTTT. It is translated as CASSQSGQGVISNQPQHF.

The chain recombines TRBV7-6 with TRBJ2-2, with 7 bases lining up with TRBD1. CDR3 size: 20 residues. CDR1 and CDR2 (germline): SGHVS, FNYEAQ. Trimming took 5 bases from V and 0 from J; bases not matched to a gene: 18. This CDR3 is CASSPARGRSQFANTGELFF. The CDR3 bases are TGTGCCAGCAGCCCCGCTAGGGGGCGTTCTCAGTTCGCGAACACCGGGGAGCTGTTTTTT.

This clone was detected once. In DNA form, the CDR3 reads TGTGCCAGCAGTTATGGACATCTTAAGGACTATGGCTACACCTTC. It specifies CASSYGHLKDYGYTF. The chain links TRBV6-5 to TRBJ1-2, with a weak D call TRBD1 (5 bases). V was pared by 3 bases and J by 3 bases, with 14 bases between. Germline V gene data show CDR1 as MNHEY and CDR2 as SVGAGI. There are 15 residues in the CDR3.

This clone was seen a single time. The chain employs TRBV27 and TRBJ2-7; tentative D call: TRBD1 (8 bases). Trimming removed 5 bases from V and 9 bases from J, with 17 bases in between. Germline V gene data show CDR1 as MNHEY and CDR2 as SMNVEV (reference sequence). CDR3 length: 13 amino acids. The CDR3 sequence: CASSNGQGGGQYF. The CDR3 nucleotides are TGTGCCAGCAGTAACGGACAGGGAGGGGGGCAGTACTTC.

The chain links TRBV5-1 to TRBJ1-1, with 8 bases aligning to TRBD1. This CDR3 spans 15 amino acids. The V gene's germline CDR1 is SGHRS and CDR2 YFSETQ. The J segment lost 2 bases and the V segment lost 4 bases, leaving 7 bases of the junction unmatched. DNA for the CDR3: TGCGCCAGCAGCGCTCAGGGGGCCGGTAACACTGAAGCTTTCTTT. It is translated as CASSAQGAGNTEAFF.

The CDR3 region is CASSGSGTVVSSGNTIYF. The CDR3 DNA sequence: TGTGCCAGCAGTGGCTCCGGGACAGTAGTTTCATCAGGAAACACCATATATTTT. The gene calls are TRBV25-1 and TRBJ1-3, with 7 positions matching TRBD1. V was clipped by 4 bases and J by 4 bases; unmatched bases: 16. Germline-derived CDR1 and CDR2 are MGHDK and SYGVNS. This CDR3 spans 18 amino acids.

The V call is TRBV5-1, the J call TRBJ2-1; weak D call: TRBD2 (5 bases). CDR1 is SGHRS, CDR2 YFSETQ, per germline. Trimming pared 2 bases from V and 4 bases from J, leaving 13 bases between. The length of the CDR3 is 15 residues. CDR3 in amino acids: CASSFTPTSYNEQFF. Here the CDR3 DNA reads TGCGCCAGCAGCTTCACCCCTACTAGTTACAATGAGCAGTTCTTC.